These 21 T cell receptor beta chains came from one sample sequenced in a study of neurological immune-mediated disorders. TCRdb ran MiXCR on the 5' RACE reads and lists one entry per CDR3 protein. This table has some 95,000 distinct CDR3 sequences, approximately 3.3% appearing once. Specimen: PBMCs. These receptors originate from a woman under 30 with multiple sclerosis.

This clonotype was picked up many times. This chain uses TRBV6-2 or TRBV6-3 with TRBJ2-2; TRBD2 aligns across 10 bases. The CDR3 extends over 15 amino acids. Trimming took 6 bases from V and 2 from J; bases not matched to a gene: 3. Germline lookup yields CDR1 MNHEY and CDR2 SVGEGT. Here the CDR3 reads CASRLAGLNTGELFF. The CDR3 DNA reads TGTGCCAGCAGACTAGCGGGACTAAACACCGGGGAGCTGTTTTTT.

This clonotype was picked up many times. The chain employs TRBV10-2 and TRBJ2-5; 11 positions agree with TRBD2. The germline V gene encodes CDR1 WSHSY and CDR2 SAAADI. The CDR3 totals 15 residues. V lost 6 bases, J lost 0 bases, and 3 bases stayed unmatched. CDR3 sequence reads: CASRTSGAYQETQYF. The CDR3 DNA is TGCGCCAGCAGGACTAGCGGGGCGTACCAAGAGACCCAGTACTTC.

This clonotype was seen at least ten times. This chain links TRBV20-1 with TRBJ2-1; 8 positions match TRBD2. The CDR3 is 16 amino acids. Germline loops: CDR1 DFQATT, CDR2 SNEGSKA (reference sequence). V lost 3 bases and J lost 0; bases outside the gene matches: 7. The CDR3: CSASHTSGSSYNEQFF. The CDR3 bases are TGCAGTGCTAGCCACACTAGCGGAAGCTCCTACAATGAGCAGTTCTTC.

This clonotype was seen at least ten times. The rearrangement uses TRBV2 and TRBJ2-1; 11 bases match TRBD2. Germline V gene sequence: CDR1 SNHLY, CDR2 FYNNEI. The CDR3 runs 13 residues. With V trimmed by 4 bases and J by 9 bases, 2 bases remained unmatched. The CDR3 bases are TGTGCCAGCAGTGCCCTAGCGGGAGGTGAGCAGTTCTTC. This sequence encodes CASSALAGGEQFF. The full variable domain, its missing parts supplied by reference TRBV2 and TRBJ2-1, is EPEVTQTPSHQVTQMGQEVILRCVPISNHLYFYWYRQILGQKVEFLVSFYNNEISEKSEIFDDQFSVERPDGSNFTLKIRSTKLEDSAMYFCASSALAGGEQFFGPGTRLTVL.

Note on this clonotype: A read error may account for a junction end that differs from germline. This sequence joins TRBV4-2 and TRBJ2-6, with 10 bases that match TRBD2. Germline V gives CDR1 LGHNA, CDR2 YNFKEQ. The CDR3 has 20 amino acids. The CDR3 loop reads CASSQGVSGGPFSVANVLTF. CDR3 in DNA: TGTGCCAGCAGCCAAGGGGTTAGCGGGGGGCCATTCTCTGTGGCCAACGTCCTGACTTTC.

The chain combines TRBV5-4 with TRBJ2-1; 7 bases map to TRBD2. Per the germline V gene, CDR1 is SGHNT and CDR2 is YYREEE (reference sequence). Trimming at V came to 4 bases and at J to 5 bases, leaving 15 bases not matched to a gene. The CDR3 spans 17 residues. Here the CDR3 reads CASSPAPGRERDNEQFF. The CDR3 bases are TGTGCCAGCAGCCCCGCCCCCGGGCGGGAGCGGGACAATGAGCAGTTCTTC.

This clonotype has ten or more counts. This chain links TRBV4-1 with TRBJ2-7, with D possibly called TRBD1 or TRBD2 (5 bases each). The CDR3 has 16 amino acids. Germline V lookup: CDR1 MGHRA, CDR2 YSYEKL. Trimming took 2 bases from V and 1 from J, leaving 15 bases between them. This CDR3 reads CASSQKGTGASYEQYF. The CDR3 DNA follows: TGCGCCAGCAGCCAAAAGGGGACCGGGGCGTCCTACGAGCAGTACTTC.

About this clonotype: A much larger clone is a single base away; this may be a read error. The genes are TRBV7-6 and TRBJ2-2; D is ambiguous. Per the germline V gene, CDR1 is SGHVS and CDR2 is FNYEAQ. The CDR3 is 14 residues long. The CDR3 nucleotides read TGTGCCGGCAGACCCCAGGATAACACCGGGGAGCTGTTTTTT. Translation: CAGRPQDNTGELFF. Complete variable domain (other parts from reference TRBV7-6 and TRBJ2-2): GAGVSQSPRYKVTKRGQDVALRCDPISGHVSLYWYRQALGQGPEFLTYFNYEAQQDKSGLPNDRFSAERPEGSISTLTIQRTEQRDSAMYRCAGRPQDNTGELFFGEGSRLTVL.

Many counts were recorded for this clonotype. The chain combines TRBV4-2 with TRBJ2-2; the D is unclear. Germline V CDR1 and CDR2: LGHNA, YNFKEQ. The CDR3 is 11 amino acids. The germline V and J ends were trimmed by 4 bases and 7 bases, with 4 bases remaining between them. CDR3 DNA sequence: TGTGCCAGCAGCCGTGGCGGGGAGCTGTTTTTT. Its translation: CASSRGGELFF.

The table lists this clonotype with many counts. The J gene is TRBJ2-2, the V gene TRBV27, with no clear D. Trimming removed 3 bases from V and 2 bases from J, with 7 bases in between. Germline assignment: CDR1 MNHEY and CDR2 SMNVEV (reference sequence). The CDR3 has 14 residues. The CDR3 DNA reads TGTGCCAGCAGTTTCCGTGACAACACCGGGGAGCTGTTTTTT. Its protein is CASSFRDNTGELFF.

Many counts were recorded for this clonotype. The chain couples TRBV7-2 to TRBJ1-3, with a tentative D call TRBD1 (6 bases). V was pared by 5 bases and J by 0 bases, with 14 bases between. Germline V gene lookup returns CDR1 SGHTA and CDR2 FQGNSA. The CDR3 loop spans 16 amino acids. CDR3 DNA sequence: TGTGCCAGCAGCGACAGGACAGCTAGCTCTGGAAACACCATATATTTT. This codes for CASSDRTASSGNTIYF.

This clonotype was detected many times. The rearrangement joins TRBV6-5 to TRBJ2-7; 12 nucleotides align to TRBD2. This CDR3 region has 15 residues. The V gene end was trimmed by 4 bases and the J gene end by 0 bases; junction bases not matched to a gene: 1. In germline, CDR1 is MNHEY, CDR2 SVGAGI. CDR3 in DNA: TGTGCCAGCAGTTCTAGCGGGGGGGGCTCCTACGAGCAGTACTTC. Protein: CASSSSGGGSYEQYF.

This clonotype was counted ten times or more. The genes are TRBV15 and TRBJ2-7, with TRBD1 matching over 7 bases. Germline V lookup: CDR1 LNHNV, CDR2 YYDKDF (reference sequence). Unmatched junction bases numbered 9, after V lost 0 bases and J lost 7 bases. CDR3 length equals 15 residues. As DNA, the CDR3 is TGTGCCACCAGCAGAGACCGAATTGGACAGGATGAGCAGTACTTC. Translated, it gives CATSRDRIGQDEQYF.

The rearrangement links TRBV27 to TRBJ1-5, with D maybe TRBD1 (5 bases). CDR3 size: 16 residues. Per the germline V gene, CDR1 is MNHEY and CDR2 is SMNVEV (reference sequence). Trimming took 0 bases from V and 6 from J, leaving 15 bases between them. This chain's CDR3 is CASSLSGGFGGQPQHF. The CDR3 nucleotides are TGTGCCAGCAGTTTATCAGGAGGGTTCGGGGGTCAGCCCCAGCATTTT.

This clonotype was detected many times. CDR3 bases: TGTGCCAGCAGTTACGGGGCAGGGGTAAGGACTGAAGCTTTCTTT. Translated, it gives CASSYGAGVRTEAFF. This chain uses TRBV6-5 with TRBJ1-1, with a tentative D call TRBD1 (6 bases). This CDR3 is 15 amino acids long. Germline V gene lookup returns CDR1 MNHEY and CDR2 SVGAGI. V lost 2 bases, J lost 5 bases, and 15 bases lay in between.

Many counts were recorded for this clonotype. CDR3 region: CASSQDYRGNQPQHF. In nucleotides, the CDR3 is TGTGCCAGCAGCCAAGATTACAGGGGCAATCAGCCCCAGCATTTT. The chain combines TRBV4-2 with TRBJ1-5, with D possibly being TRBD1 (6 bases). Trimming took off 0 bases at V and 2 bases at J, with 8 bases between the two ends. Germline CDR1 LGHNA, CDR2 YNFKEQ. CDR3 length: 15 amino acids.

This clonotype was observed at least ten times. The CDR3, as DNA: TGTGCCAGCAGTGAAACAGGGGGCTGGGATGAAAAACTGTTTTTT. It encodes CASSETGGWDEKLFF. V and J are TRBV6-1 and TRBJ1-4; 9 nucleotides line up with TRBD1. The CDR3 contains 15 residues. CDR1 is MNHNS and CDR2 is SASEGT in the germline V gene. V shed 2 bases, J shed 6 bases, and the junction held 4 bases outside the gene matches.

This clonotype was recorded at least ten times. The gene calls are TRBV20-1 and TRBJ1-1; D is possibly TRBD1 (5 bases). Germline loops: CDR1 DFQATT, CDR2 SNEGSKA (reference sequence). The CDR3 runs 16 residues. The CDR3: CTNLTPGRTLNTEAFF. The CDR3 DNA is TGCACCAACCTGACCCCGGGACGGACATTGAACACTGAAGCTTTCTTT.

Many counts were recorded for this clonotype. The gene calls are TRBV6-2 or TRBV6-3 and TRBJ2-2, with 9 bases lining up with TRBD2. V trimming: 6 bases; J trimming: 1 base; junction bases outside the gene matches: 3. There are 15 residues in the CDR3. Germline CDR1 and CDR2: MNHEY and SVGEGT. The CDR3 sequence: CASSLAGRNTGELFF. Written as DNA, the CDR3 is TGTGCCAGCAGCCTAGCGGGGAGGAACACCGGGGAGCTGTTTTTT.

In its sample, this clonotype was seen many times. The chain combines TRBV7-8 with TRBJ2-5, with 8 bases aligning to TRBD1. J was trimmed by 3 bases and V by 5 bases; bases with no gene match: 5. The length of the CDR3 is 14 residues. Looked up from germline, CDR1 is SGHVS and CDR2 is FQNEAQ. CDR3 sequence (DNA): TGTGCCAGCAGCACTCACAGGGGGGAAGAGACCCAGTACTTC. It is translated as CASSTHRGEETQYF.

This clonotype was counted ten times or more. CDR3 protein: CASSLTQLSATNEKLFF. CDR3 in DNA: TGCGCCAGCAGCTTGACTCAACTCAGCGCAACTAATGAAAAACTGTTTTTT. The chain is built from TRBV5-1 and TRBJ1-4; D is undetermined. With 1 base removed from V and 0 bases from J, the gap between germline ends came to 13 bases. The CDR3 consists of 17 residues. CDR1 is SGHRS, CDR2 YFSETQ, per germline. Filled out from reference TRBV5-1 and TRBJ1-4, the complete variable domain reads KAGVTQTPRYLIKTRGQQVTLSCSPISGHRSVSWYQQTPGQGLQFLFEYFSETQRNKGNFPGRFSGRQFSNSRSEMNVSTLELGDSALYLCASSLTQLSATNEKLFFGSGTQLSVL.